These T cell receptor beta chains were read from a single sample in a study of Ad26.COV2.S vaccination and SARS-CoV-2 variants. The method was immunoSEQ multiplex PCR; TCRdb's version includes in-frame clones alone and lacks a portion of them. The sample shows roughly 300,000 clones, more than 85% of them seen only once. The source was peripheral blood, collected in a trial of Ad26.COV2.S vaccine versus placebo. The receptors shown here come from a person between 18 and 59 years old who received the Ad26.COV2.S COVID-19 vaccine or a placebo. The CDR3 runs from the conserved cysteine through the conserved F or W. The D gene is left open where the match is weak.

TRBV5-1	TRBD2	TRBJ2-1	CASKLLAGEGNEQFF	TGCGCCAGCAAGCTGCTTGCGGGGGAGGGCAATGAGCAGTTCTTC
TRBV5-1	NA	TRBJ2-5	CASSFKPGGETQYF	TGCGCCAGCAGCTTTAAACCTGGGGGAGAGACCCAGTACTTC
TRBV19	TRBD1	TRBJ1-2	CASSIDTGANYGYTF	TGTGCCAGTAGTATAGATACAGGGGCGAACTATGGCTACACCTTC
TRBV5-1	TRBD1	TRBJ2-1	CASSPGQRTYNEQFF	TGCGCCAGCAGCCCGGGACAGCGAACCTACAATGAGCAGTTCTTC
TRBV11-2	NA	TRBJ1-3	CASSRGEGFGRNTIYF	TGTGCCAGCAGCCGAGGGGAGGGCTTCGGAAGAAACACCATATATTTT
TRBV7-8	NA	TRBJ1-2	CASSLDLQGFGYTF	TGTGCCAGCAGCTTGGATCTACAGGGCTTCGGCTACACCTTC
TRBV7-8	NA	TRBJ1-5	CASSLAQGLAGNQPQHF	TGTGCCAGCAGCTTAGCGCAGGGTTTGGCGGGCAATCAGCCCCAGCATTTT
TRBV7-9	TRBD1	TRBJ1-4	CASSPRRQGEEKLFF	TGTGCCAGCAGCCCCAGGAGACAGGGGGAGGAAAAACTGTTTTTT
TRBV6-2/TRBV6-3	NA	TRBJ2-1	CASSYSLDNEQFF	TGTGCCAGCAGTTACTCACTAGACAATGAGCAGTTCTTC
TRBV29-1	NA	TRBJ2-6	CSVVGGAGDPSGANVLTF	TGCAGCGTTGTGGGTGGGGCAGGGGATCCCTCTGGGGCCAACGTCCTGACTTTC
TRBV5-5	NA	TRBJ1-1	CASSLNFAGDTEAFF	TGTGCCAGCAGCTTGAACTTCGCGGGGGACACTGAAGCTTTCTTT
TRBV19	TRBD1	TRBJ1-6	CASRRTGSNSPLHF	TGTGCCAGTAGACGGACAGGGAGCAATTCACCCCTCCACTTT